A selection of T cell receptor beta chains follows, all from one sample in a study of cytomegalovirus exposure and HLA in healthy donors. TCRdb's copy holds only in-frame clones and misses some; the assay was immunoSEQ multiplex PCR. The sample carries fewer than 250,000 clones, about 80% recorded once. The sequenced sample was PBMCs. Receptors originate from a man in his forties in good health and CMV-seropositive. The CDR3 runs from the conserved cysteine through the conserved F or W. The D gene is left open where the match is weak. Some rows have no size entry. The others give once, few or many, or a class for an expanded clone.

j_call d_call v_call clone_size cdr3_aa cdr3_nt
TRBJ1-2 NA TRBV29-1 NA CSVAQGPGYTF TGCAGCGTTGCACAGGGACCTGGCTACACCTTC
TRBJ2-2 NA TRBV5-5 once CASSLASVGELFF TGTGCCAGCAGCTTGGCTAGTGTCGGGGAGCTGTTTTTT
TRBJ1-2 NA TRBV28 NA CASSLGPQGGLVDYGYTF TGTGCCAGCAGTTTAGGCCCACAGGGCGGACTCGTTGACTATGGCTACACCTTC
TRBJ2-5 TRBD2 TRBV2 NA CASSGGGTGRETQYF TGTGCCAGCAGTGGGGGAGGGACGGGTCGGGAGACCCAGTACTTC
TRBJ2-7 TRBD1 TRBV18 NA CASSLIGQGVTYEQYF TGTGCCAGCTCACTGATCGGACAGGGGGTTACCTACGAGCAGTACTTC
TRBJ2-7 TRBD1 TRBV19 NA CASSIGTGGGYEQYF TGTGCCAGTAGTATCGGGACAGGGGGCGGGTACGAGCAGTACTTC
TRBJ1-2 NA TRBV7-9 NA CASSSPPTVYGYTF TGTGCCAGCAGCTCACCCCCGACAGTGTATGGCTACACCTTC
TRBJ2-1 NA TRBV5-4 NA CASSLSQRRSTGEQFF TGTGCCAGCAGCTTGTCTCAGCGGAGGTCCACGGGGGAGCAGTTCTTC
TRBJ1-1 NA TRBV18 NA CASSPLPRNTEAFF TGTGCCAGCTCACCACTTCCGAGGAACACTGAAGCTTTCTTT
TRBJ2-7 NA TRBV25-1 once CASSFRDTSPYEQYF TGTGCCAGCAGTTTCCGGGATACCAGCCCCTACGAGCAGTACTTC
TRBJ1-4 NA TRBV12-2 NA CASRLAGQGGEKLFF TGTGCAAGTCGCTTAGCGGGACAGGGCGGGGAAAAACTGTTTTTT
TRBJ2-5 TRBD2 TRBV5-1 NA CASSPEPTSGRTQYF TGCGCCAGCAGCCCGGAACCGACTAGCGGGAGAACCCAGTACTTC
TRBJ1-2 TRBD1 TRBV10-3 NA CAISRQGTNYGYTF TGTGCCATCAGCCGACAGGGTACTAACTATGGCTACACCTTC
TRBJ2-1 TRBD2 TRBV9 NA CASSAGTSGSNEQFF TGTGCCAGCAGCGCCGGGACTAGCGGGAGTAACGAGCAGTTCTTC
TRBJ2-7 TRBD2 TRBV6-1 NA CASSDSAGGSYEQYF TGTGCCAGCAGTGATTCCGCGGGGGGCAGCTACGAGCAGTACTTC
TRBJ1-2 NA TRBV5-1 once CASSLDGSTFGYTF TGTGCCAGCAGCCTGGACGGGTCGACTTTCGGCTACACCTTC
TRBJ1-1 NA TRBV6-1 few CASSEYTVNTEAFF TGTGCCAGCAGTGAATATACAGTGAACACTGAAGCTTTCTTT
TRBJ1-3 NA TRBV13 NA CASSLGTLGNTIYF TGTGCCAGCAGCTTAGGGACCCTAGGCAACACCATATATTTT
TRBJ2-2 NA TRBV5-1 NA CASSSGGVGREVTGELFF TGCGCCAGCAGCTCCGGAGGGGTCGGCAGGGAGGTGACCGGGGAGCTGTTTTTT
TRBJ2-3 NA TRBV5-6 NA CASSATLPPDTQYF TGTGCCAGCAGCGCGACTCTACCCCCAGATACGCAGTATTTT
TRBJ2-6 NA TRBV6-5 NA CASRLKSSGANVLTF TGTGCCAGCAGGCTGAAGAGCTCTGGGGCCAACGTCCTGACTTTC
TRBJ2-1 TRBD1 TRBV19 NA CASRRGPVSYNEQFF TGTGCCAGCCGCAGGGGGCCCGTGTCCTACAATGAGCAGTTCTTC
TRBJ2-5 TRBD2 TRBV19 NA CASSMIGLAGQETQYF TGTGCCAGTAGTATGATAGGGCTAGCGGGACAAGAGACCCAGTACTTC
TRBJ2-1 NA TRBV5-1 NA CASSPLRGNEQFF TGCGCCAGCAGCCCCTTAAGGGGCAATGAGCAGTTCTTC
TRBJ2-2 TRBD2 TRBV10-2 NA CASSPSGGTGELFF TGCGCCAGCAGTCCTAGCGGGGGTACCGGGGAGCTGTTTTTT
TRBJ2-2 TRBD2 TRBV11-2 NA CASSVKSGVNTGELFF TGTGCCAGCAGCGTAAAGAGCGGGGTGAACACCGGGGAGCTGTTTTTT
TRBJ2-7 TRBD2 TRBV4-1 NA CASSSRTSGDYEQYF TGCGCCAGCAGTTCTCGGACTAGCGGAGACTACGAGCAGTACTTC
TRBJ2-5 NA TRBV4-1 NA CASSLIPGQREQYF TGCGCCAGCAGCCTGATACCGGGACAAAGGGAGCAGTACTTC
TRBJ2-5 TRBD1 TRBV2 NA CASSPGDRGDQETQYF TGTGCCAGCAGTCCCGGGGACAGGGGGGACCAAGAGACCCAGTACTTC
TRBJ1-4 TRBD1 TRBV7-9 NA CASSKRQGLNEKLFF TGTGCCAGCAGCAAAAGACAGGGCCTAAATGAAAAACTGTTTTTT
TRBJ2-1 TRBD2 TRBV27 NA CASRSRVAGSYNEQFF TGTGCCAGCAGGTCCCGGGTAGCGGGGTCCTACAATGAGCAGTTCTTC
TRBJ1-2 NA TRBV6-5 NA CASRPTGSYGYTF TGTGCCAGCAGACCGACAGGCAGCTATGGCTACACCTTC
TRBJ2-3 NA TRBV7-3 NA CASSLGTPVTDTQYF TGTGCCAGCAGCTTAGGGACTCCTGTCACAGATACGCAGTATTTT
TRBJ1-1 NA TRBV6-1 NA CASSPSPNGATEAFF TGTGCCAGCAGTCCGAGCCCCAACGGTGCCACTGAAGCTTTCTTT
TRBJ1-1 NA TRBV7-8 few CASSYRNTEAFF TGTGCCAGCAGCTACAGGAACACTGAAGCTTTCTTT
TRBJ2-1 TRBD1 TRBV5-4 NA CASSRRDRGPDEQFF TGTGCCAGCAGCCGCCGGGACAGGGGCCCGGATGAGCAGTTCTTC
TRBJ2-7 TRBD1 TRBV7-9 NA CASSPRDRGSYEQYF TGTGCCAGCAGCCCGCGGGACAGGGGGTCGTACGAGCAGTACTTC
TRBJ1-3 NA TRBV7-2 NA CASSLAGGTGNTIYF TGTGCCAGCAGCTTAGCGGGGGGGACTGGAAACACCATATATTTT
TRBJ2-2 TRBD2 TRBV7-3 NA CASSSRALAGGGTGELFF TGTGCCAGCAGCTCGAGGGCGCTGGCGGGAGGTGGGACCGGGGAGCTGTTTTTT
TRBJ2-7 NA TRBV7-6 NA CASSFGQSKQYF TGTGCCAGCAGCTTTGGACAGTCGAAGCAGTACTTC
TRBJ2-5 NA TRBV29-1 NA CSVGTGFSSETQYF TGCAGCGTCGGTACAGGGTTTTCATCAGAGACCCAGTACTTC